The T cell receptor beta chain under discussion was sequenced for a study of cytomegalovirus exposure and HLA in healthy donors (dated by TCRdb to the late 2010s). Turning to the overall study: In an earlier analysis of about 560 of the donors, roughly 300 Gb of sequence data and 117 million unique TCR beta sequences from about 179 million T cells were reported. The study aimed to test whether cataloging public T cell receptors could reveal signatures of past pathogen exposure. HLA typing included class I and class II loci at four-digit resolution. Rather than drawing on any new phenotypic data, the later analysis identified candidate immune exposures from TCR beta sequences and the way those sequences occurred across donors. A later analysis re-analyzed previously published TCR beta repertoires from 660 or so donors and added high-resolution HLA genotyping to study TCR occurrence patterns. On average, around 230,000 unique TCR beta nucleotide sequences were sequenced per donor among about 400 genotyped donors of the cohort, with 15% to 20% of those sequences being non-productive. In addition to the first cohort of about 650 subjects, a separate validation cohort of 120 different subjects was used. Roughly five DR-DQ haplotypes were handled as single units for association and clustering because linkage in the cohort was strong. An earlier analysis of about 620 of the donors applied high-throughput TCR beta sequencing to assess whether each TCR beta V gene segment acted as functional or pseudogenic. Every repertoire in the discovery cohort had been generated on one and the same sequencing platform. The study used immunosequencing to profile the T cell repertoires of 666 subjects and linked those repertoires to cytomegalovirus serostatus. A later genetic analysis used genome-wide SNP genotypes for about 65% of the 666 donors, treating that subset as a discovery cohort. The number of typed donors differed by locus: roughly 629-630 for A, B, C, DRB1 and DQB1; 500 to 550 for DQA1; approximately 600 for DPA1; and about 470 for DPB1. Approximately 300 gigabases of sequencing data and around 85 million unique TCR sequences made up an early release that covered nearly 650 HLA-typed donors. Donor age, sex, ethnicity and CMV serostatus were compiled together with the repertoire data. The genetic ancestry cluster associated with self-reported Caucasian donors included 80% to 90% of the approximately 430 genotyped donors. The study combined high-throughput TCR immunosequencing, statistical association of individual TCRs with disease status, and machine learning to predict cytomegalovirus infection status. The study at large found these results: In a later analysis, HLA-associated TCR beta chains showed more clonal expansion and lower generation probabilities than non-associated chains that were equally common. A cluster of highly shared sequence variants was judged likely to be a technical artifact of the sequencing pipeline. Because HLA typing was unavailable for some donors at each locus, only the typed subset was used in association tests. The study gave a list of 150 to 200 TCR beta chains associated with cytomegalovirus. When HLA alleles, especially DR and DQ, strongly co-occurred, attributing TCR associations to individual alleles was difficult. The authors suggested that the approach could potentially be extended to other disease states and immunological phenotypes. About 15 rarely observed V segments, including chromosome 9 orphons, were excluded from the earlier analysis of almost 600 of the donors because counts were too low. Because the 87-base-pair reads could not distinguish some IMGT-functional V segments, including TRBV6-2 and TRBV6-3, those segments were excluded. In both the original and validation cohorts, the classifier was reported to diagnose cytomegalovirus status with high specificity and sensitivity. Correlated functional status among segregating V segments might reflect linkage disequilibrium, but an unknown experimental factor could not be ruled out. In a later genetic analysis, fewer N-insertions in productive TCRs were reported among donors in an Asian-associated ancestry cluster than the approximately 670-donor mean. A further reported finding was that TCR beta sequences accurately predicted the HLA-A and HLA-B alleles for most subjects in the first cohort. A later analysis associated about 18,000 TCR beta sequences with specific HLA alleles at a false discovery rate of 0.05. In a later analysis, TCR association rates were found to vary across HLA loci, with the most associated TCRs seen for DRB1 alleles and the fewest for HLA-C alleles. V-gene and J-gene trimming of TCR beta chains was associated with a missense DCLRE1C variant in a later genetic analysis, and the association was replicated in an independent cohort. The only immune exposure information available for the cohort was CMV serostatus. Several of the top co-occurrence clusters appeared to be linked to parvovirus B19, influenza, CMV and Epstein-Barr virus, according to a later analysis. Presence/absence analyses assumed roughly uniform sequencing depth across donors, an assumption that may not hold. In an earlier analysis of several hundred of the donors, most TCR beta V segments were observed in productive rearrangements about 87% or about 30% of the time, broadly matching IMGT annotations. Most TCR sequences were seen in very few donors, while some public TCRs were found in many individuals. Most CMV-associated TCR beta chains appeared to be HLA-restricted in a later analysis, and the HLA associations seemed to be driven largely by CMV exposure. This cohort had only TCR beta chains sequenced, and the lack of alpha or paired-chain data limited which features could be detected. A few of the identified cytomegalovirus-associated TCR beta chains were confirmed in vitro to be specific for cytomegalovirus antigens.

Libraries came from the immunoSEQ multiplex PCR assay. For the multiplex PCR, a mixture combining 60 forward primers for TCR Vbeta segments and 13 reverse primers for TCR Jbeta segments was used. A multiplex PCR assay on genomic DNA amplified the CDR3 region of rearranged TCR beta genes. The amplified TCR beta libraries were sequenced on the Illumina HiSeq System as 87-base-pair reads. The original methods were these. Across the 666 repertoires, a later analysis counted roughly 77 million unique TCR beta chains, around 11 million of which were shared by at least two donors. Raw reads were error-corrected and collapsed into unique sequences with a nearest-neighbor algorithm that merged closely related sequences to remove PCR and sequencing errors. Alignment of CDR3 sequences to IMGT reference sequences was used to assign V, D and J gene segments. For a sequence to be retained, a match of at least six nucleotides was required to both a V gene segment and a J gene segment. A rearrangement counted as productive if the CDR3 had no stop codons and remained in frame with V and J, and every other rearrangement counted as non-productive. Following IMGT convention, CDR3 was defined as the stretch from the second conserved V-encoded cysteine to the conserved J-encoded phenylalanine. The earlier analysis of 550 to 650 of the donors excluded any sequence lacking an unambiguous match to a single V gene segment. An earlier analysis of about 600 of the donors called V segments functional above 56.7% productive rearrangements and segregating when the between-donor standard deviation exceeded 5%. To diagnose cytomegalovirus status from the catalog of TCR beta chain sequences, a statistical classification framework was built. In a later analysis, V and J genes were assigned by comparing TCR nucleotide sequences against IMGT/GENE-DB human TR gene sequences. The TCRdist pipeline was used in a later analysis to assign CDR3 sequences and most-parsimonious VDJ recombination scenarios. In a later analysis, each TCR beta chain was defined by its CDR3 amino acid sequence together with its V-gene family, and reads without a unique V-gene family were excluded. A later analysis removed 592 highly shared, low-generation-probability nucleotide sequences to deal with suspected cross-contamination and a sequencing artifact. In a later analysis, a clonal expansion index was calculated for each public chain from normalized within-repertoire ranks of inferred template counts. Generation probabilities in a later analysis came from a VDJ recombination model fitted to out-of-frame rearrangements, and those results were checked against IGoR. In a later analysis, TCR-TCR, TCR-HLA and TCR-CMV co-occurrence was scored with hypergeometric tests, and a repertoire-size bias correction was applied to TCR pairs. A later analysis estimated false discovery rates by permuting HLA or CMV assignments 20 times. In a later analysis, co-occurring TCRs were grouped using DBSCAN, with TCRdist sequence similarity added in when clustering inside HLA-allele-positive subsets. Co-occurrence clustering excluded repertoires with fewer than 30,000 or more than 120,000 public chains, plus five with anomalous nucleotide sharing. What TCRdb holds here is the immuneACCESS table cut down to in-frame rearrangements. Part of the clones is not present; checked against another copy, under half of the missing clones reflect an unresolved V gene, and the others are unexplained. Clonal size and the V and J genes are those of that table, whereas D and trimming came from the DNA. Present in this sample are around 130,000 clones, 8% to 9.5% of which were seen just once. The ten largest clonotypes hold 4.5% to 7% of the sample.

According to the germline V gene (reference sequence), CDR1 reads LNHDA and CDR2 reads SQIVND. V is cut by 7 bases and J by 0 bases, and the space between the germline ends is 9 bases. From the cysteine through the phenylalanine, the CDR3 covers 13 amino acids. The CDR3 DNA has 39 bases and is translated from base 1. In the case of this clone: Its cognate antigen has yet to be identified. Base-call qualities are not available, and no considerably larger clone is one nucleotide away.

The cohort comprised fewer than 750 healthy bone marrow donors. At the time of sampling, all cohort members were nominally healthy, though unrecorded immune exposures were likely present. The donor tested CMV seronegative and was one of the 352 seronegative cohort members. Each donor provided a peripheral blood sample, and peripheral blood mononuclear cells were used for TCR beta sequencing. Genomic DNA extraction from the blood cell samples was performed with the Qiagen DNeasy Blood Extraction Kit. This sequence uses TRBV19 and TRBJ1-1, with the D gene too uncertain to name. This receptor was identified in a man in his forties or fifties in good health and CMV-seronegative. Material: PBMCs. The CDR3 protein: CASTGGLNTEAFF. In nucleotide form, the sequence is TGTGCCAGTACGGGAGGCCTGAACACTGAAGCTTTCTTT.